This T cell receptor beta chain is drawn from a study of blood T cell repertoires in COVID-19. The wider study: The United States, Italy and Spain were the sources of the acute and convalescent COVID-19 samples. From T cells, B-cell-depleted T cells, or PBMCs came the material, which was cDNA or gDNA.

TCRdb's table, derived via immunoSEQ multiplex PCR, lists solely in-frame clones and lacks some. This table holds 360,000 or so clones, about nine tenths found once. Participants spanned ages about 18 to 100 years and resided in some 22 US areas. Exposed study participants had met a COVID-19 case within 2 weeks before entry. The germline V gene has CDR1 SGHRS and CDR2 YFSETQ. The V gene end was trimmed by 0 bases and the J gene end by 1 base; junction bases not matched to a gene: 3. The CDR3 is made up of 15 amino acids. Sequencing used PBMCs or T cells enriched from blood (not recorded which). The sequence came from a woman aged 25 to 39 who had been exposed to COVID-19. The chain carries TRBV5-1 and TRBJ2-5; TRBD1 matches 7 bases. This CDR3 reads CASSLGGQLQETQYF. The CDR3 DNA reads as TGCGCCAGCAGCTTGGGGGGACAGCTCCAAGAGACCCAGTACTTC.